This TCR beta chain was recovered during a study of beta chain features in type 1 diabetes. Across the whole study: When patients were set against healthy donors, age, gender and cell yields were similar. Whole-study findings and limits: It was among patients, rather than healthy donors, that naive, central memory and Treg TCRB repertoires appeared more similar.

Every donor had blood drawn once into heparin, 90 to 150 mL on average. Isolation of CD4+ naive, central memory, regulatory and stem cell-like memory cells was achieved by sorting via CD45RO/CCR7/CD25/CD127/CD95/CD27. A few counts support this clone. Its antigen is undetermined. Sequencing targeted expressed TCRB transcripts, as all isolated RNA had been reverse transcribed. Here immunoSEQ multiplex PCR was the method, and the copy in TCRdb shows in-frame clones only, minus some. Of about 180,000 clones in the sample, 10% to 15% were seen once. The CDR3 has 12 amino acids. Trimming cost V 8 bases and J 6 bases, with 13 bases left between them. Germline V gives CDR1 SNHLY, CDR2 FYNNEI.

The TCR comes from a woman under 30 in good health. The chain joins TRBV2 to TRBJ2-5, with D unclear. The sample consisted of central memory CD4+ T cells from blood. In nucleotides, the CDR3 is TGTGCCAGCTCGATTAGCAGAAAGACCCAGTACTTC. It translates to CASSISRKTQYF.